This T cell receptor (beta chain) was observed in a study of PD-L1 blockade in urothelial cancer. Across the study: Each patient had 0 to 3 earlier chemotherapy regimens.

Repertoires were generated with immunoSEQ multiplex PCR, while TCRdb's copy carries only in-frame clones and drops some. The sample holds fewer than 30,000 clones, 84% seen once. This clonotype originated in a man between 65 and 79 years old with urothelial cancer. The specimen comprised PBMCs, sampled around atezolizumab (anti-PD-L1) treatment.

CDR3 in amino acids: CASSMEGQNSYNEQFF. CDR3 in DNA: TGTGCCAGTAGTATGGAGGGACAGAATTCCTACAATGAGCAGTTCTTC. This chain uses TRBV19 with TRBJ2-1; D may be TRBD1 (7 bases). The CDR3 loop spans 16 amino acids. V gave up 3 bases and J gave up 1 base, with 13 bases separating them. Germline V gene sequence: CDR1 LNHDA, CDR2 SQIVND (reference sequence).